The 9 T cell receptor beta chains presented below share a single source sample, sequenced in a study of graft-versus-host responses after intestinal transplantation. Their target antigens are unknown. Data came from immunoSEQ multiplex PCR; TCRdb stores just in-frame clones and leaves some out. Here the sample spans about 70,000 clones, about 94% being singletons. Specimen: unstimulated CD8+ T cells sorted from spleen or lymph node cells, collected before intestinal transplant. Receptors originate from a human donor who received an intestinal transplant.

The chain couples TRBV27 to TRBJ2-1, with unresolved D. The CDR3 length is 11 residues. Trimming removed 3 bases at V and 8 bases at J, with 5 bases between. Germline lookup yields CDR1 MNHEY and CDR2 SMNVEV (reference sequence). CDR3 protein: CASSLDDEQFF. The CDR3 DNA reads TGTGCCAGCAGTTTGGATGATGAGCAGTTCTTC.

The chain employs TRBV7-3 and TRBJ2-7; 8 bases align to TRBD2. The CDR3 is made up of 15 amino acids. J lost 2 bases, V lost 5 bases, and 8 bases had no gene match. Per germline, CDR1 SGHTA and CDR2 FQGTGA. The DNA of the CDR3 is TGTGCCAGCAGCCGATCTAGCGGGTGGCCCTACGAGCAGTACTTC. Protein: CASSRSSGWPYEQYF.

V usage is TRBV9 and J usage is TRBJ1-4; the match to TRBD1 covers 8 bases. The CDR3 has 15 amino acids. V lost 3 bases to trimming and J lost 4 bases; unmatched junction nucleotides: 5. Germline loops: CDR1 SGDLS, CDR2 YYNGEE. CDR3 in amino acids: CASSAGTGLNEKLFF. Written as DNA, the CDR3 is TGTGCCAGCAGCGCCGGGACAGGCCTTAATGAAAAACTGTTTTTT.

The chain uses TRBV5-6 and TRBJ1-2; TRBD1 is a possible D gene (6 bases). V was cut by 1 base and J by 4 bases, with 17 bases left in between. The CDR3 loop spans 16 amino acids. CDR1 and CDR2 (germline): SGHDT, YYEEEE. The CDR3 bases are TGTGCCAGCAGCTTGTGGAATTACAGGGTTTCCTATGGCTACACCTTC. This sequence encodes CASSLWNYRVSYGYTF.

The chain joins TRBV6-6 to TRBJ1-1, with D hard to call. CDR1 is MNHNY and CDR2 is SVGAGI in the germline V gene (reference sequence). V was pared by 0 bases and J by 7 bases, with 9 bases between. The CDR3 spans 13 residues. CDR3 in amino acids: CASSYSFWSEAFF. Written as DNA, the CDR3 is TGTGCCAGCAGTTACTCGTTTTGGAGTGAAGCTTTCTTT.

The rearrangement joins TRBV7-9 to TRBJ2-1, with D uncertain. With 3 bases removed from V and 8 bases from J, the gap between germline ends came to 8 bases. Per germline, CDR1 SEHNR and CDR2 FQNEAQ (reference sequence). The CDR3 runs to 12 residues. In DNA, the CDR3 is TGTGCCAGCAGCTTGGGGTCGGATGAGCAGTTCTTC. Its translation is CASSLGSDEQFF.

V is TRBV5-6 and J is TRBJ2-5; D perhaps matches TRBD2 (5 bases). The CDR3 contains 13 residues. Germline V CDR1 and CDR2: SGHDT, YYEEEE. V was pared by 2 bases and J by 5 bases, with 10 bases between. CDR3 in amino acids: CASSFWGEETQYF. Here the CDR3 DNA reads TGTGCCAGCAGCTTCTGGGGAGAGGAGACCCAGTACTTC.

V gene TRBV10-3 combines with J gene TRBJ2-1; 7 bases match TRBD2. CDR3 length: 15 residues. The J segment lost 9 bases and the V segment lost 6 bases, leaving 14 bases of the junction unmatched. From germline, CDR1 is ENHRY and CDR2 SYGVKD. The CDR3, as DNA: TGTGCCATCAGCCCCGTTGAGGGAGGGCCGGGTGAGCAGTTCTTC. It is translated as CAISPVEGGPGEQFF.

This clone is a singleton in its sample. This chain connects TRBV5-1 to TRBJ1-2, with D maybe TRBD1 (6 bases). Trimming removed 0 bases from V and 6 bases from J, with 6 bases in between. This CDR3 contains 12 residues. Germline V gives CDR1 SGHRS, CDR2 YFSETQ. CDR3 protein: CASSLGTDGYTF. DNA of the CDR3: TGCGCCAGCAGCTTGGGGACAGATGGCTACACCTTC.